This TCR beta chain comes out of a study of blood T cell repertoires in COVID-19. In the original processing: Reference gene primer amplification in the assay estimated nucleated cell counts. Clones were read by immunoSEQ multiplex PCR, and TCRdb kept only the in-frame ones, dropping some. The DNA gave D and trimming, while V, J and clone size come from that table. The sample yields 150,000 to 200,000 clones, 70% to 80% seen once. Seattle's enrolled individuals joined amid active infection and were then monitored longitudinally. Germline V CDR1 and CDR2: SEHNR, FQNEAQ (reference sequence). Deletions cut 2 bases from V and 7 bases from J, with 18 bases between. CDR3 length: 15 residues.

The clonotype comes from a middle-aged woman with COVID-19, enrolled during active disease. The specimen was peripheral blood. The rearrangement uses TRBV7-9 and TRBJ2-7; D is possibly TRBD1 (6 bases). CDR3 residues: CASSLNPGETHEQYF. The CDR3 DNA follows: TGTGCCAGCAGCTTAAATCCAGGGGAGACCCATGAGCAGTACTTC.